This is a list of T cell receptor beta chains from one sample in a study of blood T cell repertoires in COVID-19. Assay: immunoSEQ multiplex PCR; the TCRdb copy retains only in-frame clones and omits some. Of about 500,000 clones listed, nearly 90% are singletons. Material: peripheral blood. The receptors shown here come from a man younger than 35 with COVID-19, enrolled during active disease. Each CDR3 is given with its conserved first and last residue. D genes are given only for firm matches. Size is omitted from some rows. Given values are once, few, many or a class for expanded clones.

clone size: .; D gene: .; J gene: TRBJ1-2; V gene: TRBV19; CDR3 protein: CASSIDQRAGYGYTF; CDR3 DNA: TGTGCCAGTAGTATAGATCAGAGGGCCGGCTATGGCTACACCTTC
clone size: .; D gene: .; J gene: TRBJ2-7; V gene: TRBV6-5; CDR3 protein: CASRFQDNYEQYF; CDR3 DNA: TGTGCCAGCAGATTCCAGGACAACTACGAGCAGTACTTC
clone size: .; D gene: .; J gene: TRBJ1-2; V gene: TRBV12-3/TRBV12-4; CDR3 protein: CASSPPEGGYTF; CDR3 DNA: TGTGCCAGCAGTCCCCCTGAGGGTGGCTACACCTTC
clone size: few; D gene: TRBD1; J gene: TRBJ1-3; V gene: TRBV7-6; CDR3 protein: CASSGWDSPGNTIYF; CDR3 DNA: TGTGCCAGCAGCGGTTGGGACAGTCCTGGAAACACCATATATTTT
clone size: .; D gene: .; J gene: TRBJ2-5; V gene: TRBV3-1/TRBV3-2; CDR3 protein: CASPLGAGRQETQYF; CDR3 DNA: TGTGCCAGCCCTCTAGGGGCGGGGCGACAAGAGACCCAGTACTTC
clone size: .; D gene: TRBD2; J gene: TRBJ2-3; V gene: TRBV25-1; CDR3 protein: CASSELAGGGDTQYF; CDR3 DNA: TGTGCCAGCAGTGAGCTAGCGGGAGGGGGAGATACGCAGTATTTT
clone size: .; D gene: TRBD2; J gene: TRBJ2-5; V gene: TRBV6-5; CDR3 protein: CASSYSAGAETQYF; CDR3 DNA: TGTGCCAGCAGTTACTCGGCGGGAGCAGAGACCCAGTACTTC
clone size: .; D gene: TRBD1; J gene: TRBJ2-4; V gene: TRBV7-2; CDR3 protein: CASSLGSRSPGGIQYF; CDR3 DNA: TGTGCCAGCAGCTTAGGGTCGCGGTCTCCAGGGGGCATTCAGTACTTC
clone size: .; D gene: TRBD2; J gene: TRBJ2-2; V gene: TRBV2; CDR3 protein: CASSEEGPRGDPGGELFF; CDR3 DNA: TGTGCCAGCAGTGAAGAAGGTCCCCGGGGGGACCCCGGCGGGGAGCTGTTTTTT
clone size: .; D gene: .; J gene: TRBJ2-3; V gene: TRBV6-6; CDR3 protein: CASSPRDTGDTQYF; CDR3 DNA: TGTGCCAGCAGTCCCCGGGACACCGGAGATACGCAGTATTTT
clone size: .; D gene: .; J gene: TRBJ1-2; V gene: TRBV6-2/TRBV6-3; CDR3 protein: CASSYLGTKNYGYTF; CDR3 DNA: TGTGCCAGCAGTTACCTCGGGACAAAGAACTATGGCTACACCTTC
clone size: .; D gene: TRBD2; J gene: TRBJ2-7; V gene: TRBV6-6; CDR3 protein: CASSWREEQYF; CDR3 DNA: TGTGCCAGCAGTTGGCGGGAGGAGCAGTACTTC
clone size: once; D gene: TRBD1; J gene: TRBJ1-2; V gene: TRBV27; CDR3 protein: CASRAGTGDGYTF; CDR3 DNA: TGTGCCAGCAGGGCGGGGACAGGGGATGGCTACACCTTC